This TCR beta chain derives from a study of T-cell reconstitution after alpha-beta-depleted transplantation in children. Preparation of the TCRbeta library used unique molecular identifiers. TCRdb fed the PCR reads into MiXCR, producing one record per CDR3 protein. The table records 450,000 to 600,000 distinct CDR3 sequences, approximately 12% of them present only once. The CDR3 has 15 amino acids. The germline V and J ends were trimmed by 2 bases and 5 bases, with 13 bases remaining between them. Germline V gene sequence: CDR1 LGHDT, CDR2 YNNKEL (reference sequence). Note on this clonotype: Its antigen is currently unknown.

General study findings and limits: Recipient T cells and thymic progenitors that survived were the source of the high TCRbeta diversity seen at day 60 in some patients. Newly made T cells mostly supplied T-cell counts and diversity one year after transplant. At around two months after transplant, the alpha-beta T cells were reportedly derived from several hundred expanded clones that came from non-depleted graft cells.

Specimen: PBMCs, mostly from graft donor cells, collected 360 days after TCRalphabeta/CD19-depleted stem cell transplant. The rearrangement joins TRBV3-1 to TRBJ2-4; the D call may be TRBD1 or TRBD2 (6 bases each). The clonotype comes from a male patient between 5 and 17 years old who had a stem cell transplant for acute myeloid leukemia, so the T cells may come from the graft donor. This chain's CDR3 is CASSQRGPGENIQYF. The DNA of the CDR3 is TGTGCCAGCAGCCAACGGGGGCCAGGCGAAAACATTCAGTACTTC.